The 15 T cell receptor beta chains in this list originate from one sample, sequenced in a study of a mutant IDH1 vaccine in newly diagnosed glioma. Regarding time point: week 5, during vaccination. Vaccination comprised doses that each held 300 ug of mutant IDH1 20-mer peptide, plus topical imiquimod. The table came from immunoSEQ multiplex PCR; TCRdb's copy has only in-frame clones and leaves some out. The data contain 50,000 to 55,000 clones, over 75% of them singletons. No antigen has been assigned to these receptors. Specimen: PBMCs, collected from a glioma patient whose treatment included an IDH1 peptide vaccine. The receptors come from a man over 45 with glioma.

This sequence joins TRBV7-9 and TRBJ2-5; perhaps TRBD2 as D (5 bases). Germline V gene lookup returns CDR1 SEHNR and CDR2 FQNEAQ (reference sequence). The CDR3 runs to 11 residues. Trimming removed 7 bases from V and 3 bases from J, with 6 bases in between. The CDR3 sequence: CASKGEETQYF. The CDR3, as DNA: TGTGCCAGCAAGGGAGAAGAGACCCAGTACTTC.

This chain connects TRBV28 to TRBJ1-5; D perhaps matches TRBD1 (6 bases). The CDR3 is 16 residues long. CDR1 and CDR2 from the germline V gene are MDHEN and SYDVKM. Trimming stripped 8 bases from V and 0 bases from J, with 17 bases between. The CDR3, as DNA: TGTGCCAGCGGGTGGGGACACAGATATAGCAATCAGCCCCAGCATTTT. This sequence encodes CASGWGHRYSNQPQHF.

The chain employs TRBV19 and TRBJ2-2; 8 bases are shared with TRBD2. The CDR3 runs 14 residues. Germline V lookup: CDR1 LNHDA, CDR2 SQIVND (reference sequence). V lost 10 bases and J lost 4; bases outside the gene matches: 8. The DNA of the CDR3 is TGTGCCACCAGCACCGCGGGGGGCACCGGGGAGCTGTTTTTT. This codes for CATSTAGGTGELFF.

The chain joins TRBV30 to TRBJ1-4, with 8 bases that match TRBD1. The CDR3 totals 14 residues. With V trimmed by 5 bases and J by 1 base, 3 bases remained unmatched. Per germline, CDR1 GTSNPN and CDR2 SVGIG (reference sequence). The CDR3 coding sequence is TGTGCCTGGGGACAGGGAGGAACTAATGAAAAACTGTTTTTT. It yields the protein CAWGQGGTNEKLFF.

This clone was seen at least ten times. The chain is built from TRBV30 and TRBJ1-1; tentative D call: TRBD1 (6 bases). The CDR3 has 13 amino acids. Germline V CDR1 and CDR2: GTSNPN, SVGIG (reference sequence). CDR3 in amino acids: CAAEGDINTEAFF. The CDR3 DNA reads as TGTGCTGCCGAGGGGGATATCAACACTGAAGCTTTCTTT.

This chain uses TRBV6-1 with TRBJ1-5; D ambiguous. The V gene's germline CDR1 is MNHNS and CDR2 SASEGT. CDR3 length equals 13 residues. Trimming left V 1 base short and J 7 bases short, with 8 bases between. The chain's CDR3 is CASSEVGRQPQHF. The CDR3 nucleotides are TGTGCCAGCAGTGAAGTAGGGAGGCAGCCCCAGCATTTT.

This clone was picked up one time. The rearrangement links TRBV5-4 to TRBJ2-5; 8 bases map to TRBD1. V trimming: 4 bases; J trimming: 3 bases; junction bases outside the gene matches: 5. The CDR3 has 14 residues. The germline gives CDR1 SGHNT, CDR2 YYREEE (reference sequence). CDR3 region: CASSRNRGEETQYF. In DNA, the CDR3 is TGTGCCAGCAGCAGGAACAGGGGGGAAGAGACCCAGTACTTC.

The chain couples TRBV29-1 to TRBJ2-6; tentative D call: TRBD1 (5 bases). With 6 bases removed from V and 2 bases from J, the gap between germline ends came to 14 bases. CDR1 SQVTM and CDR2 ANQGSEA come from the germline V gene. This CDR3 is built from 15 residues. The CDR3 nucleotides are TGCAGCGTCCAAAAGCAGGGTACTGGGGCCAACGTCCTGACTTTC. Amino acid sequence: CSVQKQGTGANVLTF.

This chain connects TRBV5-1 to TRBJ2-7; 8 nucleotides line up with TRBD2. CDR1 and CDR2 from the germline V gene are SGHRS and YFSETQ. The V segment lost 2 bases and the J segment 0 bases; nucleotides outside the gene matches: 1. The CDR3 has 14 residues. CDR3 in amino acids: CASSFSGGSYEQYF. CDR3 nucleotides: TGCGCCAGCAGCTTCAGCGGGGGCTCCTACGAGCAGTACTTC.

This chain connects TRBV5-1 to TRBJ2-5; D possibly corresponds to TRBD1 (5 bases). Per the germline V gene, CDR1 is SGHRS and CDR2 is YFSETQ. The CDR3 runs to 14 residues. V was pared by 4 bases and J by 2 bases, with 12 bases between. CDR3 DNA: TGCGCCAGCAGCCTTCAGGGATTGCAAGAGACCCAGTACTTC. Translation gives CASSLQGLQETQYF.

Here the CDR3 DNA reads TGTGCCAGCAGCTTACGCCCCTCCTACGAGCAGTACTTC. Translation gives CASSLRPSYEQYF. This chain connects TRBV7-8 to TRBJ2-7; D call uncertain. CDR1 and CDR2 (germline): SGHVS, FQNEAQ. This CDR3 has 13 amino acids. V dropped 2 bases and J dropped 0 bases, with 5 bases sitting between them.

The genes are TRBV5-6 and TRBJ2-2; D is possibly TRBD2 (5 bases). V lost 0 bases and J lost 3, with 9 bases in between. CDR3 length: 15 amino acids. Per germline, CDR1 SGHDT and CDR2 YYEEEE. CDR3 bases: TGTGCCAGCAGCTTGGCGGGGTGGGACACCGGGGAGCTGTTTTTT. This translates into CASSLAGWDTGELFF. Combining the CDR3 with reference TRBV5-6 and TRBJ2-2 gives the whole variable domain DAGVTQSPTHLIKTRGQQVTLRCSPKSGHDTVSWYQQALGQGPQFIFQYYEEEERQRGNFPDRFSGHQFPNYSSELNVNALLLGDSALYLCASSLAGWDTGELFFGEGSRLTVL.

V is TRBV5-1 and J is TRBJ2-7; D is uncertain. The V and J ends lost 6 bases and 3 bases respectively, with 10 bases between them. From germline, CDR1 is SGHRS and CDR2 YFSETQ. This CDR3 comprises 12 residues. CDR3 coding DNA: TGCGCCAGCAATTCTGTCGACTACGAGCAGTACTTC. Its translation: CASNSVDYEQYF.

The chain couples TRBV5-5 to TRBJ1-1; 7 bases are a match to TRBD1. Germline V CDR1 and CDR2: SGHKS, YYEKEE (reference sequence). The V and J ends lost 1 base and 0 bases, in that order; junction bases with no gene match: 9. This CDR3 region has 17 residues. The CDR3 protein is CASSLRGTASMNTEAFF. The CDR3 region has the DNA TGTGCCAGCAGCTTGAGGGGGACAGCTTCCATGAACACTGAAGCTTTCTTT.

The chain joins TRBV2 to TRBJ1-2; TRBD1 agrees at 8 bases. The CDR3 is made up of 17 amino acids. Looked up from germline, CDR1 is SNHLY and CDR2 is FYNNEI. With V trimmed by 4 bases and J by 4 bases, 14 bases remained unmatched. CDR3 residues: CASSGPGTGSLTYGYTF. CDR3 nucleotides: TGTGCCAGCAGTGGTCCCGGGACAGGTTCCTTAACCTATGGCTACACCTTC.